The 15 T cell receptor beta chains given below trace back to one sample, sequenced in a study of blood T cell repertoires in COVID-19. Assay: immunoSEQ multiplex PCR; the TCRdb copy retains only in-frame clones and omits some. This sample has about 250,000 clones, with roughly 80% found just once. What was sequenced was peripheral blood. All receptors come from a woman of 80 years or more with active or convalescent COVID-19.

The CDR3: CASSLNRVEAFF. In nucleotides, the CDR3 is TGTGCCAGCAGCTTAAACAGGGTCGAAGCTTTCTTT. This rearrangement joins TRBV11-2 to TRBJ1-1; tentatively, D is TRBD1 (6 bases). CDR3 size: 12 residues. The germline V and J ends were trimmed by 2 bases and 8 bases, with 9 bases remaining between them. In germline, CDR1 is SGHAT, CDR2 FQNNGV.

The chain employs TRBV9 and TRBJ2-1; 9 bases align to TRBD2. Per germline, CDR1 SGDLS and CDR2 YYNGEE. CDR3 size: 15 residues. V gave up 4 bases and J gave up 2 bases; unmatched junction bases: 4. This CDR3 reads CASSRTSVPYNEQFF. CDR3 nucleotide sequence: TGTGCCAGCAGCCGGACTAGCGTACCCTACAATGAGCAGTTCTTC.

This clone showed up just once. The chain links TRBV3-1 (or the pseudogene TRBV3-2) to TRBJ2-7; TRBD2 might be the D (6 bases). The CDR3 extends over 15 amino acids. The germline CDR1 and CDR2 sequences are LGHDT and YNNKEL (reference sequence). V shed 1 base and J shed 0 bases, with 10 bases lying between them. Here the CDR3 reads CASSQAGGGSYEQYF. Here the CDR3 DNA reads TGTGCCAGCAGCCAAGCCGGGGGAGGCTCCTACGAGCAGTACTTC.

The chain combines TRBV2 with TRBJ2-3, with unresolved D. V lost 3 bases, J lost 4 bases, and 5 bases lay in between. The CDR3 spans 12 residues. CDR1 is SNHLY, CDR2 FYNNEI, per germline. This CDR3 reads CASSDPSDTQYF. CDR3 in DNA: TGTGCCAGCAGTGACCCCTCAGATACGCAGTATTTT.

The J gene is TRBJ1-5, the V gene TRBV5-1; a possible D gene is TRBD1 (6 bases). The CDR3 consists of 15 residues. The germline V gene has CDR1 SGHRS and CDR2 YFSETQ. Trimming pared 1 base from V and 5 bases from J, leaving 13 bases between. CDR3 nucleotide sequence: TGCGCCAGCAGCTTGATTGGGGGCCCTGATCAGCCCCAGCATTTT. Translated, it gives CASSLIGGPDQPQHF.

The CDR3 region has the DNA TGTGCCAGCAGTGAACGGGTAACGGGTCAGCCCCAGCATTTT. Residues: CASSERVTGQPQHF. This chain uses TRBV6-1 with TRBJ1-5, with no clear D. From germline, CDR1 is MNHNS and CDR2 SASEGT. The CDR3 has 14 residues. The germline V and J ends were trimmed by 2 bases and 6 bases, with 11 bases remaining between them.

This chain uses TRBV19 with TRBJ1-5, with D possibly matching TRBD1 (6 bases). Looked up from germline, CDR1 is LNHDA and CDR2 is SQIVND (reference sequence). This CDR3 comprises 16 residues. The V and J ends lost 6 bases and 2 bases respectively, with 17 bases between them. The CDR3 spells CASSHQQGGGNQPQHF. The CDR3 DNA follows: TGTGCCAGTAGCCACCAACAGGGCGGAGGCAATCAGCCCCAGCATTTT.

The chain links TRBV28 to TRBJ1-2; D not resolved. Trimming left V 8 bases short and J 5 bases short, with 12 bases between. CDR1 and CDR2 (germline): MDHEN, SYDVKM. The CDR3 runs 12 residues. The CDR3 nucleotides read TGTGCCAGCGGAGGAAGAGAGTATGGCTACACCTTC. It translates to CASGGREYGYTF.

The chain combines TRBV5-1 with TRBJ1-6; TRBD1 agrees at 7 bases. The CDR3 is 16 residues long. The J segment lost 5 bases and the V segment lost 5 bases, leaving 10 bases of the junction unmatched. CDR1 is SGHRS, CDR2 YFSETQ, per germline. DNA for the CDR3: TGCGCCAGCAGTTATGGGACAGCCACAAATAATTCACCCCTCCACTTT. It specifies CASSYGTATNNSPLHF.

The V gene is TRBV7-2, the J gene TRBJ2-3; TRBD2 matches 12 bases. The CDR3 extends over 16 amino acids. The germline gives CDR1 SGHTA, CDR2 FQGNSA. After removal of 5 bases from V and 2 bases from J, the junction contained 5 bases not matched to a gene. The CDR3 here is CASSLRLAGVTDTQYF. In DNA, the CDR3 is TGTGCCAGCAGCCTCCGACTAGCGGGAGTCACAGATACGCAGTATTTT.

V is TRBV20-1 and J is TRBJ1-5; the D is unclear. The CDR3 has 14 residues. From germline, CDR1 is DFQATT and CDR2 SNEGSKA (reference sequence). Trimming removed 3 bases from V and 0 bases from J, with 9 bases in between. The CDR3: CSASQVSSNQPQHF. As DNA, the CDR3 is TGCAGTGCTAGTCAAGTTAGTAGCAATCAGCCCCAGCATTTT.

This CDR3 reads CAISAGTGSGTEAFF. For the CDR3, the DNA is TGTGCCATCAGTGCCGGGACAGGGTCGGGCACTGAAGCTTTCTTT. The genes are TRBV10-3 and TRBJ1-1; 9 bases fit TRBD1. Germline V gives CDR1 ENHRY, CDR2 SYGVKD. The junction had 7 bases not matched to a gene; V was cut back by 4 bases and J by 4 bases. The CDR3 sequence is 15 residues long.

The chain recombines TRBV27 with TRBJ1-1, with 7 nucleotides matching TRBD1. V lost 4 bases and J lost 9; bases outside the gene matches: 5. Germline CDR1 is MNHEY and CDR2 is SMNVEV (reference sequence). The CDR3 has 12 amino acids. The CDR3 coding sequence is TGTGCCAGCAGTTCGACAGGGCTTCAAGCTTTCTTT. Translation gives CASSSTGLQAFF.

The gene calls are TRBV29-1 and TRBJ2-7; 7 nucleotides agree with TRBD1. The germline V gene encodes CDR1 SQVTM and CDR2 ANQGSEA. The CDR3 has 14 residues. J gave up 2 bases and V 6 bases, and 10 bases lay outside the gene matches. CDR3 loop: CSVQGVGQPYEQYF. The CDR3 DNA reads TGCAGCGTCCAGGGGGTTGGCCAGCCCTACGAGCAGTACTTC.

In nucleotides, the CDR3 is TGTGCCAGTAGTACCAAAGTCGGGGGGGAGCTGTTTTTT. Protein: CASSTKVGGELFF. This chain uses TRBV19 with TRBJ2-2; D ambiguous. Germline-derived CDR1 and CDR2 are LNHDA and SQIVND (reference sequence). The V end lost 4 bases, the J end lost 8 bases, and 11 bases lay between the germline ends. The CDR3 contains 13 residues.